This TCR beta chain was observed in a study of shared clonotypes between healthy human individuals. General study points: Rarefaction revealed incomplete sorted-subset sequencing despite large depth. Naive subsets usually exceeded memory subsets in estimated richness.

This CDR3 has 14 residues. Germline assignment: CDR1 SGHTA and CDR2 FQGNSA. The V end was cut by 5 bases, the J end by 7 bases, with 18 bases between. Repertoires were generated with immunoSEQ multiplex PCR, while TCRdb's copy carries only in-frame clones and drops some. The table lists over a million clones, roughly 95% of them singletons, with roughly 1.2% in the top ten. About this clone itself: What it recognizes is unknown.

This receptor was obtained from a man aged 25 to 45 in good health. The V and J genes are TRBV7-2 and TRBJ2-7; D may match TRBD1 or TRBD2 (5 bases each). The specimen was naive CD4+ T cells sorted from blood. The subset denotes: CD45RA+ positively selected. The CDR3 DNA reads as TGTGCCAGCAGCGTCCGGGACCCGGTGTGGGAGCAGTACTTC. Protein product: CASSVRDPVWEQYF.